These T cell receptor beta chains were read from a single sample in a study of patients and donors after allogeneic stem cell transplantation. TCRdb re-called the RT-PCR reads through MiXCR, storing one row per CDR3 protein. The sample lists tens of thousands of distinct CDR3 sequences, around 40% seen once, with over 65% in the top ten. Sequenced sample: blood, either unsorted or a sorted T cell fraction (not recorded which). These receptors were obtained from a human donor who was either an allogeneic HSCT recipient or a stem cell or donor lymphocyte infusion donor (not recorded which). It is not recorded whose cells these are; they may come from a transplant donor. The CDR3 runs from the conserved cysteine through the conserved F or W. D genes are given only for firm matches. Size is omitted from some rows. Given values are once, few, many or a class for expanded clones.

V	J	D	size	CDR3	DNA
TRBV29-1	TRBJ2-7	.	.	CSVEAPPGRKYF	TGCAGCGTTGAAGCCCCCCCGGGACGAAAGTACTTC
TRBV5-1	TRBJ2-1	.	once	CASSLEALSSYNEQFF	TGCGCCAGCAGCTTGGAGGCCCTAAGCTCCTACAATGAGCAGTTCTTC
TRBV7-2	TRBJ1-2	TRBD1	.	CASSRRTGRRDGYTF	TGTGCCAGCAGCAGGCGGACAGGGCGAAGGGATGGCTACACCTTC
TRBV29-1	TRBJ1-2	TRBD1	few	CSSDRGGGGYTF	TGCAGCTCCGACAGGGGAGGTGGTGGCTACACCTTC
TRBV7-2	TRBJ1-4	.	.	CASSLSSGRDEKLFF	TGTGCCAGCAGCTTAAGTTCAGGGAGAGATGAAAAACTGTTTTTT
TRBV5-1	TRBJ1-1	.	many	CASSYRPSNTEAFF	TGCGCCAGCAGCTACCGCCCCTCGAACACTGAAGCTTTCTTT
TRBV12-3/TRBV12-4	TRBJ1-2	TRBD1	.	CASSFRDRGYGYTF	TGTGCCAGCAGTTTCCGGGACAGGGGGTATGGCTACACCTTC
TRBV3-1	TRBJ2-3	.	many	CASSHRSLDTQYF	TGTGCCAGCAGCCATCGGAGTTTAGATACGCAGTATTTT
TRBV5-5	TRBJ1-1	.	.	CASSPGEWMNTEAFF	TGTGCCAGCAGCCCTGGGGAGTGGATGAACACTGAAGCTTTCTTT
TRBV7-2	TRBJ1-1	.	.	CASRRHYTEAFF	TGTGCCAGCCGCCGACATTACACTGAAGCTTTCTTT
TRBV20-1	TRBJ1-1	.	once	CSAPKVGMNTEAFF	TGCAGTGCCCCGAAGGTGGGAATGAACACTGAAGCTTTCTTT
TRBV27	TRBJ2-7	TRBD2	.	CASSLTGLAAIYEQYF	TGTGCCAGCAGTTTAACCGGACTAGCGGCGATATACGAGCAGTACTTC
TRBV29-1	TRBJ2-1	.	.	CSGGNEQFF	TGCAGCGGTGGGAATGAGCAGTTCTTC
TRBV20-1	TRBJ1-1	.	few	CSARVTDTEAFF	TGCAGTGCTAGAGTAACAGACACTGAAGCTTTCTTT
TRBV6-5	TRBJ1-5	.	.	CASSYNRNQPQHF	TGTGCCAGCAGTTATAACAGAAATCAGCCCCAGCATTTT
TRBV7-9	TRBJ2-1	.	.	CASSLLENPDNEQFF	TGTGCCAGCAGCTTATTAGAGAATCCAGACAATGAGCAGTTCTTC
TRBV12-3/TRBV12-4	TRBJ1-1	.	.	CASIGVEGAFF	TGTGCCAGCATCGGGGTGGAAGGGGCTTTCTTT
TRBV5-1	TRBJ1-6	.	few	CASSLAIQKNSPLHF	TGCGCCAGCAGCTTGGCTATCCAGAAGAATTCACCCCTCCACTTT
TRBV11-2	TRBJ1-5	.	few	CASSLGTMAYGTSQPQHF	TGTGCCAGCAGCTTAGGGACGATGGCGTACGGCACAAGTCAGCCCCAGCATTTT
TRBV6-6	TRBJ1-5	.	.	CASSPAGDSNQPQHF	TGTGCCAGCAGTCCGGCCGGGGATAGCAATCAGCCCCAGCATTTT
TRBV12-3/TRBV12-4	TRBJ2-1	.	.	CASSPDRQTYNEQFF	TGTGCCAGCAGTCCGGACCGACAGACCTACAATGAGCAGTTCTTC
TRBV12-3/TRBV12-4	TRBJ1-1	.	.	CASSKQSVNTEAFF	TGTGCCAGCAGCAAGCAATCAGTGAACACTGAAGCTTTCTTT
TRBV4-3	TRBJ2-3	TRBD2	few	CASSQDVGERGGTDTQYF	TGCGCCAGCAGCCAAGATGTAGGCGAGCGGGGGGGCACAGATACGCAGTATTTT
TRBV29-1	TRBJ2-3	TRBD2	.	CSVKAGADTQYF	TGCAGCGTTAAAGCGGGAGCAGATACGCAGTATTTT
TRBV29-1	TRBJ1-3	.	.	CSVLTHSGNTIYF	TGCAGCGTTCTTACCCACTCTGGAAACACCATATATTTT
TRBV15	TRBJ2-1	.	.	CATSTRPIPSHSEQFF	TGTGCCACCAGCACTAGACCTATACCTTCCCACAGTGAGCAGTTCTTC
TRBV12-3/TRBV12-4	TRBJ2-6	TRBD2	.	CASSLSGTPSGANVLTF	TGTGCCAGCAGTCTTAGCGGGACCCCCTCTGGGGCCAACGTCCTGACTTTC
TRBV7-2	TRBJ2-5	.	.	CASSDENRADETQYF	TGTGCCAGCAGCGACGAAAACAGGGCGGACGAGACCCAGTACTTC